This T cell receptor (beta chain) was captured in a study of cytomegalovirus exposure and HLA in healthy donors. Regarding this clone: Its specificity is unknown.

The study's findings and limits: A later analysis found first-cohort TCR clusters tended to co-occur in the approximately 110 validation repertoires.

V was pared by 4 bases and J by 1 base, with 10 bases between. The germline V gene encodes CDR1 SGHTA and CDR2 FQGNSA. The CDR3 length is 14 residues. Produced via immunoSEQ multiplex PCR; TCRdb's table is partial and in-frame only. The sample comprises tens of thousands of clones, roughly 94% of which are singletons, and around 0.65% rests with the top ten. The gene calls are TRBV7-2 and TRBJ1-1; maybe TRBD1 (5 bases). The TCR originated in a woman younger than 30 in good health and CMV-seronegative. Sequencing was carried out using PBMCs. The CDR3, as DNA: TGTGCCAGCAGCTACAGGACGGCGAACACTGAAGCTTTCTTT. Translating gives CASSYRTANTEAFF.